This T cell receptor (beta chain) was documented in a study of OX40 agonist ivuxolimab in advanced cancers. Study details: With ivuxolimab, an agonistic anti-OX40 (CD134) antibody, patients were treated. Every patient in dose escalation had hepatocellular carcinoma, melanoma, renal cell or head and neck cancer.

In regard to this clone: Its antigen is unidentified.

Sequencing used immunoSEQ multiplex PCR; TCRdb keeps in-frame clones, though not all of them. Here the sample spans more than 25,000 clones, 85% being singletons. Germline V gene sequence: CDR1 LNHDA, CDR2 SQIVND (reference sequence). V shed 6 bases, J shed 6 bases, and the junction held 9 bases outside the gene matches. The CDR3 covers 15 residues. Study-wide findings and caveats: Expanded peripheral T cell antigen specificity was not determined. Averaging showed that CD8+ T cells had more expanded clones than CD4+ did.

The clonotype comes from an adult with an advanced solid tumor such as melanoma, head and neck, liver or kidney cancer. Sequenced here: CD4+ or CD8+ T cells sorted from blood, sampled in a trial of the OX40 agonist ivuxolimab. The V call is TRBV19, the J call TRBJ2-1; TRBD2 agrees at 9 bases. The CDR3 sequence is CASSLVGGRGNEQFF. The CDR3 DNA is TGTGCCAGTAGCCTCGTGGGCGGGAGGGGCAATGAGCAGTTCTTC.